This TCR beta chain was captured in a study of shared clonotypes between healthy human individuals. Whole-study findings and limits: Deeper or shallower sequencing was expected to change how clonotypes are shared among donors. The small donor group covered limited genetic and exposure diversity. Several donors showed sharing of around 5% of naive CD4 clonotypes.

V lost 0 bases and J 5 bases, leaving 12 bases between the germline ends. The CDR3 sequence is 14 residues long. The germline gives CDR1 SGHRS, CDR2 YFSETQ. With regard to this clone: Its antigen is as yet unknown.

Data came from immunoSEQ multiplex PCR; TCRdb stores just in-frame clones and leaves some out. The data contain 170,000 or so clones, approximately 61% of them singletons. This chain uses TRBV5-1 with TRBJ2-7, with D possibly TRBD2 on 5 matching bases. The sequence was collected from a man aged 30-40 years in good health. Input material: memory CD4+ T cells sorted from blood. Documented subset: CD45RA-negative fraction. The CDR3 DNA sequence: TGCGCCAGCAGCTTGGCGGAGGTGGGAAACGAGCAGTACTTC. Translation: CASSLAEVGNEQYF.